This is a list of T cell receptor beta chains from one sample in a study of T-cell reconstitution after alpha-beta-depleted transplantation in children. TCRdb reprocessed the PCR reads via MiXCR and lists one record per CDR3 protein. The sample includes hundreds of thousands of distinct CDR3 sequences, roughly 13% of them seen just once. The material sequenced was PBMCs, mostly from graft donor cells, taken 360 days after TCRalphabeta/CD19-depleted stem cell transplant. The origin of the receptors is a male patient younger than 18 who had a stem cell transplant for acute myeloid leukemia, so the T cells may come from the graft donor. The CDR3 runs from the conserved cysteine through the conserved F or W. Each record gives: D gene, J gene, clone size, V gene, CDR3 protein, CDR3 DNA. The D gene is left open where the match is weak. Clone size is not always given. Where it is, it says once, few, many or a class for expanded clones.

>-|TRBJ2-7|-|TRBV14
CASSRDYWGWEQYF
TGTGCCAGCAGCCGAGACTACTGGGGATGGGAGCAGTACTTC
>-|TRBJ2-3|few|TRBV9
CASSVAGTRSTDTQYF
TGTGCCAGCAGCGTAGCGGGAACCCGGAGCACAGATACGCAGTATTTT
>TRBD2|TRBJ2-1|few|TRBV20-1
CSASIPGTRNEQFF
TGCAGTGCTAGCATACCCGGGACTAGGAATGAGCAGTTCTTC
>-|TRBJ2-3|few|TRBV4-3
CASSQDRQTVQSTDTQYF
TGCGCCAGCAGCCAAGATCGACAGACCGTACAGAGCACAGATACGCAGTATTTT
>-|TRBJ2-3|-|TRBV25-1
CASSGLRYTDTQYF
TGTGCCAGCAGTGGGCTACGGTACACAGATACGCAGTATTTT
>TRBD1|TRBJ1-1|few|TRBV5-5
CASSLEDRVEAFF
TGTGCCAGCAGCTTGGAGGACAGGGTCGAAGCTTTCTTT
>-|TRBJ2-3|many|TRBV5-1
CAKQVRDAGPCTDTQYF
TGCGCCAAGCAGGTCAGGGATGCGGGACCGTGCACAGATACGCAGTATTTT
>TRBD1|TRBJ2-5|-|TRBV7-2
CASSLAGTGWETQYF
TGTGCCAGCAGCTTAGCCGGGACAGGGTGGGAGACCCAGTACTTC
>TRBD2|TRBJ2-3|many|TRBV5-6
CASSLARLAGGTDTQYF
TGTGCCAGCAGCTTGGCCAGGCTAGCGGGAGGCACAGATACGCAGTATTTT
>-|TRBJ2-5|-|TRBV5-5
CASSPAEGWETQYF
TGTGCCAGCAGCCCCGCGGAGGGGTGGGAGACCCAGTACTTC
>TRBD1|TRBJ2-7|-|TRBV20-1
CSARRTGQGGEQYF
TGCAGTGCTAGACGCACGGGACAGGGAGGTGAGCAGTACTTC
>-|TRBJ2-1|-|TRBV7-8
CASSSHAGSSYNEQFF
TGTGCCAGCAGCTCCCATGCGGGGAGCTCCTACAATGAGCAGTTCTTC
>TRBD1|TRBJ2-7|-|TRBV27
CASSSFGQGVIHEQYF
TGTGCCAGCAGTTCCTTCGGACAGGGAGTGATCCACGAGCAGTACTTC
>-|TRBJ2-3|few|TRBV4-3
CASSPRGGGAYITDTQYF
TGCGCCAGCAGCCCCCGAGGAGGGGGCGCGTATATAACAGATACGCAGTATTTT
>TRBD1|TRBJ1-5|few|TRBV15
CATSRDSTGDFQPQHF
TGTGCCACCAGCAGAGATTCTACAGGGGACTTTCAGCCCCAGCATTTT